This is a list of T cell receptor beta chains from one sample in a study of T cell responses to AZD1222 COVID-19 vaccine. Only in-frame clones appear in the TCRdb table, and some are missing; sequencing was by immunoSEQ multiplex PCR. In the table there are under 100,000 clones, 92% of which are singletons. The sample was peripheral blood, taken on day 0 of MenACWY control vaccination. The receptors were gathered from an adult in good health. CDR3s include the opening cysteine and the closing phenylalanine or tryptophan. Each record gives: CDR3 protein, V gene.

CDR3 protein: CASSHPTGSGANVLTF
V gene: TRBV28

CDR3 protein: CASRTGYLNEQFF
V gene: TRBV28

CDR3 protein: CAWSKGLSGNTIYF
V gene: TRBV30

CDR3 protein: CASSFRILQPQHF
V gene: TRBV27

CDR3 protein: CASSMSRDGDTQYF
V gene: TRBV27

CDR3 protein: CASSLVLPRLAGGPGYEQYF
V gene: TRBV5-1

CDR3 protein: CASSIPTGHSTDTQYF
V gene: TRBV5-4

CDR3 protein: CASSPVGTGQYYGYTF
V gene: TRBV19

CDR3 protein: CASRKLAEETQYF
V gene: TRBV6-5

CDR3 protein: CASSLAGYQPQHF
V gene: TRBV7-8

CDR3 protein: CASGEGTGGNTGELFF
V gene: TRBV5-1

CDR3 protein: CASSGHMANYGYTF
V gene: TRBV7-2

CDR3 protein: CASWTGFRSEAFF
V gene: TRBV6-5

CDR3 protein: CASSLSPGSEQYF
V gene: TRBV5-1

CDR3 protein: CASRRREATEAFF
V gene: TRBV19

CDR3 protein: CASSPLGVPLEQYF
V gene: TRBV28

CDR3 protein: CASRVWAGELFF
V gene: TRBV3-1/TRBV3-2

CDR3 protein: CASSLGPGYYGYTF
V gene: TRBV7-2

CDR3 protein: CASSSSYEQYF
V gene: TRBV28

CDR3 protein: CATSRDWGQWNEKLFF
V gene: TRBV15

CDR3 protein: CASSLYTGSSYEQYF
V gene: TRBV7-2

CDR3 protein: CAISEKPTPGTGTYGYTF
V gene: TRBV10-3

CDR3 protein: CASSPTGTVNEKLFF
V gene: TRBV7-2

CDR3 protein: CASSYVIGNYGYTF
V gene: TRBV7-7

CDR3 protein: CATSDSQGQYGYTF
V gene: TRBV24-1

CDR3 protein: CASSAMGTARPLITGELFF
V gene: TRBV9

CDR3 protein: CASSLELSTDTQYF
V gene: TRBV6-5

CDR3 protein: CASSYSRGSETQYF
V gene: TRBV6-6

CDR3 protein: CASRGRDEKLFF
V gene: TRBV7-2

CDR3 protein: CASSQGQGTPNEKLFF
V gene: TRBV7-6

CDR3 protein: CASRPRQGDLAGVTGELFF
V gene: TRBV19

CDR3 protein: CASSSDSKTQYF
V gene: TRBV5-4

CDR3 protein: CASSYATLNTEAFF
V gene: TRBV6-6

CDR3 protein: CASSPLGLEAGELFF
V gene: TRBV7-3

CDR3 protein: CASSQESRETDTQYF
V gene: TRBV4-3

CDR3 protein: CASRGGLGRDEQYF
V gene: TRBV6-5

CDR3 protein: CASSLRGVAGGNEQFF
V gene: TRBV7-9

CDR3 protein: CATSRLRGGSYNEQFF
V gene: TRBV15

CDR3 protein: CASRDPGVGTDTQYF
V gene: TRBV6-5

CDR3 protein: CASSPRLAGGVYNEQFF
V gene: TRBV3-1/TRBV3-2

CDR3 protein: CASSLEGGDSPLHF
V gene: TRBV5-4

CDR3 protein: CASSSIRGLYNEQFF
V gene: TRBV5-8

CDR3 protein: CASSPRQGRDTQYF
V gene: TRBV18

CDR3 protein: CASSFMRGGDSPLHF
V gene: TRBV7-2

CDR3 protein: CASSVGSLAGVNEQFF
V gene: TRBV9

CDR3 protein: CASSFTRQGGYNEQFF
V gene: TRBV27

CDR3 protein: CAISELRFDYNEQFF
V gene: TRBV10-3

CDR3 protein: CASSTNMNTEAFF
V gene: TRBV12-3/TRBV12-4

CDR3 protein: CSGEERETQYF
V gene: TRBV20-1

CDR3 protein: CASSQTWGAGSNAELFF
V gene: TRBV14

CDR3 protein: CASSPGQENNEQFF
V gene: TRBV11-3

CDR3 protein: CASSYSRGFYGYTF
V gene: TRBV6-5